These 9 T cell receptor beta chains came from one sample sequenced in a study of blood T cell repertoires in COVID-19. Profiling relied on immunoSEQ multiplex PCR, and the TCRdb table lists in-frame clones only, not all of them. The profile shows about 270,000 clones, nearly 85% of them singletons. Sample: peripheral blood. The receptors were gathered from a human donor in a cohort sampled during active COVID-19.

The chain uses TRBV5-1 and TRBJ1-3, with TRBD1 matching over 8 bases. CDR1 and CDR2 from the germline V gene are SGHRS and YFSETQ. This CDR3 region has 15 residues. J gave up 2 bases and V 1 base, and 2 bases lay outside the gene matches. Here the CDR3 reads CASSLTGQAGNTIYF. The CDR3 bases are TGCGCCAGCAGCTTGACGGGACAGGCTGGAAACACCATATATTTT.

The chain employs TRBV19 and TRBJ1-3; a weak D match, TRBD1 (5 bases). CDR1 is LNHDA, CDR2 SQIVND, per germline (reference sequence). The CDR3 is 15 amino acids. Trimming took off 4 bases at V and 3 bases at J, with 13 bases between the two ends. CDR3 nucleotides: TGTGCCAGTAGTACACAGGCATTACTTGGAAACACCATATATTTT. Residues: CASSTQALLGNTIYF. Full variable domain (missing parts from reference TRBV19 and TRBJ1-3): DGGITQSPKYLFRKEGQNVTLSCEQNLNHDAMYWYRQDPGQGLRLIYYSQIVNDFQKGDIAEGYSVSREKKESFPLTVTSAQKNPTAFYLCASSTQALLGNTIYFGEGSWLTVV.

CDR3 sequence (DNA): TGTGCCAGCAGTGCCGCGACAGGGGGCTTCTACGAGCAGTACTTC. Amino acid sequence: CASSAATGGFYEQYF. The V and J genes are TRBV6-6 and TRBJ2-7; 10 nucleotides align to TRBD1. Trimming at V came to 5 bases and at J to 3 bases, leaving 7 bases not matched to a gene. CDR1 is MNHNY, CDR2 SVGAGI, per germline (reference sequence). This CDR3 region has 15 residues.

V usage is TRBV5-1 and J usage is TRBJ2-1; 12 bases match TRBD2. J gave up 4 bases and V 4 bases, and 6 bases lay outside the gene matches. Germline V gene data show CDR1 as SGHRS and CDR2 as YFSETQ. The CDR3 is made up of 16 amino acids. This CDR3 is CASSPRLAGAYNEQFF. The CDR3 coding sequence is TGCGCCAGCAGCCCGCGACTAGCGGGAGCGTACAATGAGCAGTTCTTC. Full variable domain (rest looked up from reference TRBV5-1 and TRBJ2-1): KAGVTQTPRYLIKTRGQQVTLSCSPISGHRSVSWYQQTPGQGLQFLFEYFSETQRNKGNFPGRFSGRQFSNSRSEMNVSTLELGDSALYLCASSPRLAGAYNEQFFGPGTRLTVL.

The rearrangement links TRBV5-1 to TRBJ1-2; D possibly corresponds to TRBD1 (5 bases). The CDR3 totals 13 residues. The V end lost 3 bases, the J end lost 4 bases, and 10 bases lay between the germline ends. CDR1 SGHRS and CDR2 YFSETQ come from the germline V gene. CDR3 region: CASSSDSIYGYTF. The CDR3 DNA reads as TGCGCCAGCAGCTCAGACAGCATCTATGGCTACACCTTC.

This clone was counted between two and nine times. The chain links TRBV6-5 to TRBJ1-2; D unresolved. From germline, CDR1 is MNHEY and CDR2 SVGAGI. The CDR3 is 12 amino acids. With 4 bases removed from V and 6 bases from J, the gap between germline ends came to 9 bases. CDR3: CASSSRFDGYTF. Written as DNA, the CDR3 is TGTGCCAGCAGTTCTCGGTTCGATGGCTACACCTTC.

The gene calls are TRBV29-1 and TRBJ1-4, with 8 bases identical to TRBD1. V was clipped by 7 bases and J by 4 bases; unmatched bases: 5. The CDR3 covers 13 residues. Germline V gene data show CDR1 as SQVTM and CDR2 as ANQGSEA. The CDR3 sequence is CSAAGGGNEKLFF. CDR3 DNA: TGCAGCGCAGCAGGGGGCGGTAATGAAAAACTGTTTTTT.

The chain uses TRBV7-9 and TRBJ1-2; 7 bases map to TRBD1. The CDR3 extends over 14 amino acids. Trimming took 3 bases from V and 2 from J; bases not matched to a gene: 3. CDR1 and CDR2 from the germline V gene are SEHNR and FQNEAQ (reference sequence). The CDR3 DNA reads as TGTGCCAGCAGCTTGACAGGGATAAACTATGGCTACACCTTC. Its translation: CASSLTGINYGYTF.

This rearrangement joins TRBV4-1 to TRBJ2-1; D remains ambiguous. This CDR3 has 18 residues. Germline lookup yields CDR1 MGHRA and CDR2 YSYEKL. V was cut by 3 bases and J by 7 bases, with 25 bases left in between. The CDR3 region is CASSHPRSAVLSRNEQFF. The CDR3 region has the DNA TGCGCCAGCAGCCACCCCAGGTCGGCAGTCCTTTCCCGGAATGAGCAGTTCTTC.